This T cell receptor beta chain was identified in a study of shared clonotypes between healthy human individuals. Profiled with immunoSEQ multiplex PCR; TCRdb holds only in-frame clones, not every one. The sample shows over 950,000 clones, approximately 77% of them seen only once. Trimming left V 7 bases short and J 1 base short, with 16 bases between. This CDR3 is built from 15 residues. The germline gives CDR1 LNHDA, CDR2 SQIVND (reference sequence). This receptor was identified in a man between 18 and 29 years old in good health. Some clones in this sample may be carry-over from other donors' samples. The material sequenced was memory CD4+ T cells from PBMCs. Subset: CD45RA-negative fraction. The V call is TRBV19, the J call TRBJ2-5; D remains ambiguous. The CDR3 is CASKESFTLQETQYF. The CDR3 nucleotides read TGTGCCAGTAAGGAGTCCTTCACCCTCCAAGAGACCCAGTACTTC. Drawing the rest from reference TRBV19 and TRBJ2-5, the complete variable domain is DGGITQSPKYLFRKEGQNVTLSCEQNLNHDAMYWYRQDPGQGLRLIYYSQIVNDFQKGDIAEGYSVSREKKESFPLTVTSAQKNPTAFYLCASKESFTLQETQYFGPGTRLLVL.